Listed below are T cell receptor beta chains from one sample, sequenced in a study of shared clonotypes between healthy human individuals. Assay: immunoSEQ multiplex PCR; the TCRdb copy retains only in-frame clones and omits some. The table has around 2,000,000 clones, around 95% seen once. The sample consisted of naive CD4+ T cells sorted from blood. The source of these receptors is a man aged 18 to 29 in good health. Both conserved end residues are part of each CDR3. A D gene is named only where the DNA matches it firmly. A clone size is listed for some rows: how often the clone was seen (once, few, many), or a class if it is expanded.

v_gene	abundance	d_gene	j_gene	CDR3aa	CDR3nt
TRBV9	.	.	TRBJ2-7	CASSALGGPGEQYF	TGTGCCAGCAGCGCCCTCGGGGGGCCGGGGGAGCAGTACTTC
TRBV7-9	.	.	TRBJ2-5	CASSLDGTYEETQYF	TGTGCCAGCAGCTTAGATGGGACATATGAAGAGACCCAGTACTTC
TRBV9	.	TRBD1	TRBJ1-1	CASSVGDRGFPAFF	TGTGCCAGCAGCGTAGGGGACAGAGGGTTTCCAGCTTTCTTT
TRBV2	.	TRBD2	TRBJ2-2	CASSALAGTGELFF	TGTGCCAGCAGTGCACTAGCGGGGACCGGGGAGCTGTTTTTT
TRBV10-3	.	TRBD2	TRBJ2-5	CAIRARESGETQYF	TGTGCCATCAGGGCGCGGGAGAGTGGAGAGACCCAGTACTTC
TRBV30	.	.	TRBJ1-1	CAWSAQSNTEAFF	TGTGCCTGGAGTGCACAATCGAACACTGAAGCTTTCTTT
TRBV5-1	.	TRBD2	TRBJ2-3	CASSIGGGGTDTQYF	TGCGCCAGCAGCATTGGCGGGGGTGGCACAGATACGCAGTATTTT
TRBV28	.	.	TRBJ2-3	CASSLPGLRTQYF	TGTGCCAGCAGTTTACCGGGGTTGCGTACGCAGTATTTT
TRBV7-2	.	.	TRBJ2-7	CASSLYQRSYEQYF	TGTGCCAGCAGCTTATACCAGCGGAGCTACGAGCAGTACTTC
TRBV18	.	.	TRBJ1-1	CASSPPNVNTEAFF	TGTGCCAGCTCACCACCTAATGTGAACACTGAAGCTTTCTTT
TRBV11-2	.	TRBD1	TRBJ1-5	CASSGGQGRNQPQHF	TGTGCCAGCAGCGGAGGACAGGGAAGGAATCAGCCCCAGCATTTT
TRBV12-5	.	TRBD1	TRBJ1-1	CASGLVLGQGSGEAFF	TGTGCTAGTGGTTTGGTCCTCGGACAGGGGTCGGGTGAAGCTTTCTTT
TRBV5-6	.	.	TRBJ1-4	CASSSAGGKTTNEKLFF	TGTGCCAGCTCCAGCGCGGGGGGAAAAACAACTAATGAAAAACTGTTTTTT
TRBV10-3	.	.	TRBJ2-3	CAISAGQWSDTQYF	TGTGCCATCAGTGCTGGCCAATGGTCGGATACGCAGTATTTT
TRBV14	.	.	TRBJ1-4	CASSQDRGLTNEKLFF	TGTGCCAGCAGCCAAGATCGCGGGCTCACTAATGAAAAACTGTTTTTT
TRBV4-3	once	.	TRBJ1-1	CASSHADRANTEAFF	TGCGCCAGCAGCCACGCTGATCGGGCCAACACTGAAGCTTTCTTT
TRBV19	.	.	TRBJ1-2	CASSIDYGIYGYTF	TGTGCCAGTAGTATAGATTACGGAATCTATGGCTACACCTTC
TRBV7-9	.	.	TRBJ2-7	CASSLEGERHEQYF	TGTGCCAGCAGCTTAGAGGGTGAACGACACGAGCAGTACTTC
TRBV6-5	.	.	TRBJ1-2	CASSYHQGWDGYTF	TGTGCCAGCAGTTACCACCAGGGGTGGGATGGCTACACCTTC
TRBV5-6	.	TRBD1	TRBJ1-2	CASSLGDRGSYGYTF	TGTGCCAGCAGCTTGGGGGACAGGGGGAGCTATGGCTACACCTTC
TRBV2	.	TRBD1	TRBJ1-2	CASSGRDREYGYTF	TGTGCCAGCAGTGGCCGGGACAGGGAATATGGCTACACCTTC
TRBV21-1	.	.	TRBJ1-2	CASSKGTGDYGYTF	TGTGCCAGCAGCAAAGGGACAGGGGACTATGGCTACACCTTC
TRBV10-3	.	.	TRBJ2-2	CAISDTREGGELFF	TGTGCCATCAGCGATACCAGAGAGGGCGGGGAGCTGTTTTTT
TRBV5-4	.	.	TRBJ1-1	CASSRALVQEAFF	TGTGCCAGCAGCAGGGCCCTTGTGCAAGAAGCTTTCTTT
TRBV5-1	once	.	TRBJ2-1	CASSPNLGMAYEQFF	TGCGCCAGCAGCCCAAACCTAGGCATGGCATATGAGCAGTTCTTC
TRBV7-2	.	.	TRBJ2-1	CASSVWDSGYNEQFF	TGTGCCAGCAGCGTCTGGGATAGCGGATACAATGAGCAGTTCTTC
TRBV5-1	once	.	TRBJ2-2	CASSRMDRGDTGELFF	TGCGCCAGCAGCCGAATGGACAGAGGGGACACCGGGGAGCTGTTTTTT
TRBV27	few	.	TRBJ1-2	CASSLAGRYGYTF	TGTGCCAGCAGTTTAGCGGGACGGTATGGCTACACCTTC
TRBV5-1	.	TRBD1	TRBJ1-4	CASSLQGTTNEKLFF	TGCGCCAGCAGCTTACAGGGGACAACTAATGAAAAACTGTTTTTT
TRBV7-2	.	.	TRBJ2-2	CASSFPLEELFF	TGTGCCAGCAGCTTCCCCCTAGAGGAGCTGTTTTTT
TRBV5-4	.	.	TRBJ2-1	CASSFGEWGNYNEQFF	TGTGCCAGCAGCTTCGGCGAGTGGGGAAACTACAATGAGCAGTTCTTC
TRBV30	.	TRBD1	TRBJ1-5	CAWGRDRADQPQHF	TGTGCCTGGGGGCGGGACAGGGCTGATCAGCCCCAGCATTTT
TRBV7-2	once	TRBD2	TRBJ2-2	CASSSFGTSGSRELFF	TGTGCCAGCAGCTCTTTTGGGACTAGCGGGAGTAGGGAGCTGTTTTTT
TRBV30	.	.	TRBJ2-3	CAWSQTDTQYF	TGTGCCTGGAGTCAGACAGATACGCAGTATTTT
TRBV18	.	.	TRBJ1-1	CASSQVEGRNTEAFF	TGTGCCAGCTCACAAGTCGAGGGTAGGAACACTGAAGCTTTCTTT
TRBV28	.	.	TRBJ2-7	CASSLAVQGDEQYF	TGTGCCAGCAGTTTAGCGGTGCAAGGGGACGAGCAGTACTTC
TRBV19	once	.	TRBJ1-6	CASSSTWASPLHF	TGTGCCAGTAGTAGTACGTGGGCCTCACCCCTCCACTTT
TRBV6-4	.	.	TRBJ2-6	CASRSSGANVLTF	TGTGCCAGCAGGTCCTCTGGGGCCAACGTCCTGACTTTC
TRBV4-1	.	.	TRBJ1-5	CASSQEPGAGGNQPQHF	TGCGCCAGCAGCCAAGAACCGGGGGCGGGCGGCAATCAGCCCCAGCATTTT
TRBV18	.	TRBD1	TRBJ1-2	CASSPGQMAYGYTF	TGTGCCAGCTCACCGGGACAGATGGCCTATGGCTACACCTTC
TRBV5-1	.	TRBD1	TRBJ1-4	CASSLDTGVNEKLFF	TGCGCCAGCAGCTTGGATACAGGGGTTAATGAAAAACTGTTTTTT
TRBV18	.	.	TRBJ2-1	CASSPQRSQGNEQFF	TGTGCCAGCTCACCACAGCGGTCTCAGGGCAATGAGCAGTTCTTC
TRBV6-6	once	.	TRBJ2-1	CASSGPTVDNEQFF	TGTGCCAGCAGTGGACCGACAGTGGACAATGAGCAGTTCTTC
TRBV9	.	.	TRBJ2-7	CASSVGEISPAYEQYF	TGTGCCAGCAGCGTAGGAGAGATTAGCCCGGCCTACGAGCAGTACTTC